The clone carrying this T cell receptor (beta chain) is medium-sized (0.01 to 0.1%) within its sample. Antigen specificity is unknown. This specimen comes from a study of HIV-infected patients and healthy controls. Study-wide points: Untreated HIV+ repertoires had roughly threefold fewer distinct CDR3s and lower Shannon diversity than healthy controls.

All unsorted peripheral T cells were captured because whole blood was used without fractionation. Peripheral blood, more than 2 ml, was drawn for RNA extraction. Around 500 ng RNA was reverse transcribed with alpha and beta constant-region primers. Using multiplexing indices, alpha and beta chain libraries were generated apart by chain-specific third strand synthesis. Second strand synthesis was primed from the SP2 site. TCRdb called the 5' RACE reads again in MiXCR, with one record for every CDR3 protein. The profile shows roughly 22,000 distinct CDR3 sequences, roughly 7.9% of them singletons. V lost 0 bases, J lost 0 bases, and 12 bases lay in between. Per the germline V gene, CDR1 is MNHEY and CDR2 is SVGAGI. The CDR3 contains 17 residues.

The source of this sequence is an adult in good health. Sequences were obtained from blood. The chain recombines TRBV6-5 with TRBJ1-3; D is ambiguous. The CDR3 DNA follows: TGTGCCAGCAGTTACTCGTGGACTTCCAGCTCTGGAAACACCATATATTTT. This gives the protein CASSYSWTSSSGNTIYF.